This T cell receptor beta chain was captured by sequencing in a study of CD8 T cells in ankylosing spondylitis. Notes on the study in general: Typical of ankylosing spondylitis blood, it appeared, was a TCR beta motif of eight highly homologous variants.

MiXCR, applied by TCRdb to the 5' RACE reads, yields one record per CDR3 protein. The sample carries about 510,000 distinct CDR3 sequences, under 5.5% recorded once. The CDR3 runs 15 residues. Germline CDR1 is DFQATT and CDR2 is SNEGSKA (reference sequence). V was clipped by 6 bases and J by 2 bases; unmatched bases: 6. A few counts support this clonotype. Its matching antigen is unknown. The sequenced material came from blood, either unsorted or a sorted T cell fraction (not recorded which). The sequence was obtained from a male donor with ankylosing spondylitis. The gene calls are TRBV20-1 and TRBJ2-1, with TRBD2 matching 11 bases. CDR3 coding DNA: TGCAGTGCCGGGATTAGCGGGAGGGCCTACAATGAGCAGTTCTTC. Translation: CSAGISGRAYNEQFF.